This entry lists 11 T cell receptor beta chains sequenced from one sample in a study of control samples from healthy donors and cancer patients. TCRdb keeps only in-frame clones here, not all; method: immunoSEQ multiplex PCR. The sample contains hundreds of thousands of clones, more than 80% of which appear only once. The sequenced sample was PBMCs. The receptor source for this set is a man in his forties or fifties with head and neck cancer.

The chain carries TRBV28 and TRBJ1-6; the D gene is possibly TRBD1 (5 bases). The CDR3 contains 15 residues. The V gene's germline CDR1 is MDHEN and CDR2 SYDVKM. V was cut by 5 bases and J by 7 bases, with 15 bases left in between. The CDR3 DNA reads as TGTGCCAGCAGTAGCGACGGGGCCCACAATTCACCCCTCCACTTT. Its protein product is CASSSDGAHNSPLHF.

The genes are TRBV5-4 and TRBJ1-3, with no clear D. The germline CDR1 and CDR2 sequences are SGHNT and YYREEE (reference sequence). The CDR3 runs 14 residues. V was clipped by 1 base and J by 2 bases, with 7 bases between them. The CDR3 sequence is CASSLIGAGNTIYF. The CDR3 nucleotides are TGTGCCAGCAGCTTGATCGGGGCTGGAAACACCATATATTTT. Looking up the rest from reference TRBV5-4 and TRBJ1-3 gives the full variable domain: ETGVTQSPTHLIKTRGQQVTLRCSSQSGHNTVSWYQQALGQGPQFIFQYYREEENGRGNFPPRFSGLQFPNYSSELNVNALELDDSALYLCASSLIGAGNTIYFGEGSWLTVV.

The chain couples TRBV2 to TRBJ2-7; D ambiguous. Germline values: CDR1 SNHLY, CDR2 FYNNEI. There are 13 residues in the CDR3. The V end lost 4 bases, the J end lost 0 bases, and 7 bases lay between the germline ends. The chain's CDR3 is CASSAEYSYEQYF. CDR3 bases: TGTGCCAGCAGTGCCGAGTACTCCTACGAGCAGTACTTC. The complete variable domain, with remaining parts taken from reference TRBV2 and TRBJ2-7, reads EPEVTQTPSHQVTQMGQEVILRCVPISNHLYFYWYRQILGQKVEFLVSFYNNEISEKSEIFDDQFSVERPDGSNFTLKIRSTKLEDSAMYFCASSAEYSYEQYFGPGTRLTVT.

The chain has TRBV5-1 and TRBJ1-1; D may be TRBD1 (6 bases). Germline V CDR1 and CDR2: SGHRS, YFSETQ. The CDR3 has 17 amino acids. The V end lost 3 bases, the J end lost 7 bases, and 25 bases lay between the germline ends. The CDR3 bases are TGCGCCAGCAGCTCGACCTTCTCCGCCGGGACAAGCGGTGAAGCTTTCTTT. Translating it yields CASSSTFSAGTSGEAFF.

This chain uses TRBV19 with TRBJ1-2; TRBD1 matches 9 bases. The CDR3 covers 14 residues. V gave up 4 bases and J gave up 5 bases; unmatched junction bases: 5. Germline-derived CDR1 and CDR2 are LNHDA and SQIVND (reference sequence). In DNA form, the CDR3 reads TGTGCCAGTAGTACCGGGACAGGGTCATATGGCTACACCTTC. It translates to CASSTGTGSYGYTF.

This sequence joins TRBV4-1 and TRBJ2-2; no firm D call. The CDR3 runs 14 residues. Germline CDR1 and CDR2: MGHRA and YSYEKL. With 1 base removed from V and 6 bases from J, the gap between germline ends came to 9 bases. The CDR3 sequence is CASSQGERPGELFF. The DNA of the CDR3 is TGCGCCAGCAGCCAAGGGGAACGCCCCGGGGAGCTGTTTTTT.

The chain combines TRBV11-3 with TRBJ2-7; 8 nucleotides agree with TRBD1. The CDR3 has 14 amino acids. Germline lookup yields CDR1 SGHNT and CDR2 YENEEA. The V gene end was trimmed by 4 bases and the J gene end by 2 bases; junction bases not matched to a gene: 4. The CDR3 spells CASSYGTGPYEQYF. CDR3 DNA: TGTGCCAGCAGCTATGGGACAGGCCCCTACGAGCAGTACTTC.

This clone was observed a single time. The chain employs TRBV15 and TRBJ1-2, with a possible D match to TRBD1 (5 bases). This CDR3 is 17 amino acids long. V was clipped by 1 base and J by 3 bases, with 18 bases between them. Germline V gene sequence: CDR1 LNHNV, CDR2 YYDKDF (reference sequence). The CDR3 protein is CATSRAWSGKVDYGYTF. The CDR3 nucleotides are TGTGCCACCAGCAGAGCTTGGTCAGGGAAGGTCGACTATGGCTACACCTTC.

DNA of the CDR3: TGTGCCAGCTCAACATCTGATACGCAGTATTTT. Amino acids: CASSTSDTQYF. This chain uses TRBV27 with TRBJ2-3; D is uncertain. The length of the CDR3 is 11 residues. From germline, CDR1 is MNHEY and CDR2 SMNVEV (reference sequence). The V end lost 8 bases, the J end lost 6 bases, and 9 bases lay between the germline ends.

V and J are TRBV28 and TRBJ1-5; D unclear. V lost 3 bases, J lost 5 bases, and 11 bases lay in between. Germline-derived CDR1 and CDR2 are MDHEN and SYDVKM. The CDR3 loop spans 14 amino acids. The CDR3 DNA reads TGTGCCAGCAGTTTTAAGGCTAAGTATCAGCCCCAGCATTTT. Its protein product is CASSFKAKYQPQHF.

V gene TRBV7-2 combines with J gene TRBJ1-1; D remains unclear. The V end lost 1 base, the J end lost 1 base, and 10 bases lay between the germline ends. Germline V gene data show CDR1 as SGHTA and CDR2 as FQGNSA. The CDR3 loop spans 15 amino acids. The CDR3 loop is CASSLVTRGNTEAFF. The CDR3 bases are TGTGCCAGCAGCTTAGTAACTCGGGGGAACACTGAAGCTTTCTTT.